A selection of T cell receptor beta chains follows, all from one sample in a study of radiotherapy plus CTLA-4 blockade in lung cancer. Profiling relied on immunoSEQ multiplex PCR, and the TCRdb table lists in-frame clones only, not all of them. In the table there are some 100,000 clones, about four fifths of which are singletons. The sequencing here drew on peripheral blood, taken from a patient treated with radiotherapy plus ipilimumab. These receptors came from a human donor with non-small cell lung cancer who had a partial response to radiotherapy plus ipilimumab. Both conserved end residues are part of each CDR3. The order of the fields is CDR3 length, D gene, clone size, V gene, J gene, CDR3 DNA, CDR3 protein. The D gene is left open where the match is weak. Some rows mark clone size as missing; the rest say once, few, many or name a class of expanded clone.

>13|.|.|TRBV7-3|TRBJ1-1
TGTGCCAGCAGCTATGGGAGCGACACTGAAGCTTTCTTT
CASSYGSDTEAFF
>15|.|few|TRBV18|TRBJ1-4
TGTGCCAGCTCATTACTACAGGGTTCAAATGAAAAACTGTTTTTT
CASSLLQGSNEKLFF
>15|TRBD1|.|TRBV6-5|TRBJ1-5
TGTGCCAGCAGTCGGGACAGCGTAGGCAATCAGCCCCAGCATTTT
CASSRDSVGNQPQHF
>15|.|.|TRBV6-4|TRBJ1-2
TGTGCCAGCAGTGAGGTCCAGGGTGAAGGCTATGGCTACACCTTC
CASSEVQGEGYGYTF
>12|.|.|TRBV7-2|TRBJ2-2
TGTGCCAGCACAGGCCACACCGGGGAGCTGTTTTTT
CASTGHTGELFF
>12|.|few|TRBV18|TRBJ1-3
TGTGCCAGCTCTACCACCGGGAAAACCATATATTTT
CASSTTGKTIYF
>15|.|.|TRBV29-1|TRBJ2-1
TGCAGCGTTGAAGCGGGAGGTTTTAGGGGGGATGAGCAGTTCTTC
CSVEAGGFRGDEQFF
>16|TRBD2|many|TRBV4-1|TRBJ2-4
TGCGCCAGCAGCCAAGAATCAACTAGCGGCCTCAACATTCAGTACTTC
CASSQESTSGLNIQYF
>16|TRBD2|few|TRBV9|TRBJ2-2
TGTGCCAGCAGCGTAGGTCTAGCGGGAGGCACCGGGGAGCTGTTTTTT
CASSVGLAGGTGELFF
>15|TRBD1|.|TRBV5-6|TRBJ2-3
TGTGCCAGCAGTCCCCGGGACAGGCGTAGAGATACGCAGTATTTT
CASSPRDRRRDTQYF
>18|TRBD2|.|TRBV7-2|TRBJ2-3
TGTGCCAGCAGCTTAGGGGGGGGACTACCCCTGGGAACAGATACGCAGTATTTT
CASSLGGGLPLGTDTQYF
>13|.|medium-sized|TRBV28|TRBJ1-2
TGTGCCAGCAGCCGCCCCGGGAAGGGAGGCTACACCTTC
CASSRPGKGGYTF
>16|TRBD1|.|TRBV6-5|TRBJ2-1
TGTGCCAGCAGTTACTTCACCTCAGGGGGTCACAATGAGCAGTTCTTC
CASSYFTSGGHNEQFF
>15|.|.|TRBV28|TRBJ1-5
TGTGCCAGCAGTTTATCGGGTTCGGGCAATCAGCCCCAGCATTTT
CASSLSGSGNQPQHF
>15|TRBD1|.|TRBV11-3|TRBJ2-7
TGTGCCAGCAGCTTAGATCATACGACAGGGGTCGAGCAGTACTTC
CASSLDHTTGVEQYF
>15|TRBD1|.|TRBV5-6|TRBJ2-2
TGTGCCAGCAGCGGACAGACAGGGGACACCGGGGAGCTGTTTTTT
CASSGQTGDTGELFF
>14|TRBD2|.|TRBV28|TRBJ2-5
TGTGCCAGCACCTCGATGGGAGGGCTGGAGACCCAGTACTTC
CASTSMGGLETQYF
>15|TRBD2|.|TRBV7-9|TRBJ2-3
TGTGCCAGCAGCTTAGGGACTAGCGGGTCAGATACGCAGTATTTT
CASSLGTSGSDTQYF
>16|TRBD2|once|TRBV5-1|TRBJ2-5
TGCGCCAGCAGCTTGGTGCCTAGCGGGGGCCAAGAGACCCAGTACTTC
CASSLVPSGGQETQYF
>15|TRBD1|.|TRBV5-1|TRBJ1-2
TGCGCCAGCAGCATTACAGGGGGCGGTAACTATGGCCACACCTTC
CASSITGGGNYGHTF
>16|TRBD1|.|TRBV5-1|TRBJ1-1
TGCGCCAGCAGCTTCAGGGGACAGGGGGCGAACACTGAAGCTTTCTTT
CASSFRGQGANTEAFF
>15|TRBD2|.|TRBV2|TRBJ2-1
TGTGCCAGCAGAGCCGGGACTAGCGGGAGAGATGAGCAGTTCTTC
CASRAGTSGRDEQFF
>19|TRBD2|.|TRBV7-9|TRBJ2-2
TGTGCCAGCAGCTTAATAAGGACTAGCGGGAGAGAGAACACCGGGGAGCTGTTTTTT
CASSLIRTSGRENTGELFF
>14|TRBD2|.|TRBV13|TRBJ2-3
TGTGCCAGCAGCTCGGGACTAGCGGCAGATACGCAGTATTTT
CASSSGLAADTQYF
>15|TRBD1|.|TRBV28|TRBJ1-5
TGTGCCAGCAGTAGAACAGGGGGACGCGGTCAGCCCCAGCATTTT
CASSRTGGRGQPQHF
>14|.|.|TRBV7-2|TRBJ1-5
TGTGCCAGCAGCCCGTCAGGGAGGGGTCAGCCCCAGCATTTT
CASSPSGRGQPQHF
>14|.|.|TRBV9|TRBJ2-2
TGTGCCAGCAGCGTAGCCCCTAACACCGGGGAGCTGTTTTTT
CASSVAPNTGELFF
>17|.|few|TRBV11-3|TRBJ2-1
TGTGCCAGCAGCTCGGTGGGTAGGGGTCTTAGGGACAATGAGCAGTTCTTC
CASSSVGRGLRDNEQFF
>15|.|.|TRBV6-5|TRBJ2-1
TGTGCCAGCAGTTACCTCCGGACTGGATACAATGAGCAGTTCTTC
CASSYLRTGYNEQFF
>15|TRBD1|.|TRBV5-1|TRBJ1-2
TGCGCCAGCAGCCCTTATGGACAGGGCATTGGTGGCTACATCTTC
CASSPYGQGIGGYIF